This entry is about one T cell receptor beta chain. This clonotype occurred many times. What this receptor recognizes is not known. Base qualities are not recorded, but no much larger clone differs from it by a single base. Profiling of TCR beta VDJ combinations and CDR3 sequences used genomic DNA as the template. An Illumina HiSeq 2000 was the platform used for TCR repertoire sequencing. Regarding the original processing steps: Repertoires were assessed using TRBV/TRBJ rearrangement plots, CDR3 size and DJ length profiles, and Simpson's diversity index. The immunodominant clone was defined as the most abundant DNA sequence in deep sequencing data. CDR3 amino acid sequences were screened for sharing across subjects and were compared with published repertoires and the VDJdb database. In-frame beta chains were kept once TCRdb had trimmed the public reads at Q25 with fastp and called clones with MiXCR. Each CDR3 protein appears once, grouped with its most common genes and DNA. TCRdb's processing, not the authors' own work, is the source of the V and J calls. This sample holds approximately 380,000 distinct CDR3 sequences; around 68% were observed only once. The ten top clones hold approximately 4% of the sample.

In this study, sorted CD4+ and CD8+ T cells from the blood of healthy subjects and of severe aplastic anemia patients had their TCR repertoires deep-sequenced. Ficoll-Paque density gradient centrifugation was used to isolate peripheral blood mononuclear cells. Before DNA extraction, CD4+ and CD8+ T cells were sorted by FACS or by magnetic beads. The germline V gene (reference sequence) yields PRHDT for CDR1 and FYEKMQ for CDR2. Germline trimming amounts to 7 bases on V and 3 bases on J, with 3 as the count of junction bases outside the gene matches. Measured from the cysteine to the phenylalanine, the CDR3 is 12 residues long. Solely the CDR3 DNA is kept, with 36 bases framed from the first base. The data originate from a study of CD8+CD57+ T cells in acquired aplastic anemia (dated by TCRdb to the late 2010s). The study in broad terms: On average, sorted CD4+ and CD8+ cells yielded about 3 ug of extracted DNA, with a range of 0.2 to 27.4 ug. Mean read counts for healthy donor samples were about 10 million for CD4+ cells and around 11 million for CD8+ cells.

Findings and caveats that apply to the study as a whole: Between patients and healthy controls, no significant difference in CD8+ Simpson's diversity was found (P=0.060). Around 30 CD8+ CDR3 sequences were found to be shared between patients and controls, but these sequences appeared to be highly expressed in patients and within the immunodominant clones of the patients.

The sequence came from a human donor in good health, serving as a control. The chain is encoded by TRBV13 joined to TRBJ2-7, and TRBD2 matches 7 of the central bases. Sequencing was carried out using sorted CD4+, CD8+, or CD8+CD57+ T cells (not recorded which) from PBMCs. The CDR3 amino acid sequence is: CASIGRDYEQYF. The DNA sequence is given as TGTGCCAGCATTGGGAGGGACTACGAGCAGTACTTC.